This T cell receptor (beta chain) was observed in a study of CD8+ T cells in alopecia areata. Study-level information: At a dose of 5 to 10 mg twice daily, oral tofacitinib was given to treated patients.

The table lists this clone with a few counts. The antigen is unknown. Study-wide results and limits: With patients, TCR sharing proved less clear than in mice, a difference possibly related to HLA.

cDNA prepared by RNA extraction and subsequent reverse transcription served as the template for sequencing. Produced via immunoSEQ multiplex PCR; TCRdb's table is partial and in-frame only. This table holds 200,000 to 250,000 clones, 57% found once. The CDR3 runs 15 residues. Trimming took off 4 bases at V and 0 bases at J, with 11 bases between the two ends. Germline values: CDR1 SGHRS, CDR2 YFSETQ. The chain combines TRBV5-1 with TRBJ2-4, with a tentative D call TRBD1 (5 bases). The material sequenced was CD4+ T cells sorted from blood, taken at week 0. The clonotype originates from a human donor with alopecia areata. The CDR3 sequence is CASSPQATAKNIQYF. The CDR3 coding sequence is TGCGCCAGCAGCCCACAGGCCACAGCCAAAAACATTCAGTACTTC.